Listed here are 3 T cell receptor beta chains from one sample, sequenced in a study of neurological immune-mediated disorders. TCRdb fed the 5' RACE reads into MiXCR, producing one record per CDR3 protein. Of under 40,000 distinct CDR3 sequences listed, around an eighth are singletons. Sample time point: longitudinal time-point 2. The sequencing input was PBMCs. The receptors here all came from a woman in her 40s in good health.

This clonotype has ten or more counts. DNA of the CDR3: TGCGCCAGCAGCTTGGAGTCGGGACAGACCTACGAGCAGTACTTC. It yields the protein CASSLESGQTYEQYF. The chain carries TRBV5-1 and TRBJ2-7, with 7 positions matching TRBD1. This CDR3 has 15 residues. Germline CDR1 SGHRS, CDR2 YFSETQ. V lost 0 bases and J lost 2; bases outside the gene matches: 5.

This clonotype was recorded at least ten times. The rearrangement joins TRBV4-2 to TRBJ1-1, with D perhaps matching TRBD1 (5 bases). Trimming took off 4 bases at V and 2 bases at J, with 23 bases between the two ends. The CDR3 has 18 amino acids. Germline lookup yields CDR1 LGHNA and CDR2 YNFKEQ. CDR3 in amino acids: CASSPFSGTYKPNTEAFF. CDR3 bases: TGTGCCAGCAGCCCTTTTTCTGGGACTTATAAACCTAACACTGAAGCTTTCTTT.

In its sample, this clonotype was seen many times. A much larger clone lies a single base off, so this may be a read error. The chain is built from TRBV4-3 and TRBJ2-7, with D uncertain. The CDR3 consists of 13 residues. The germline V gene encodes CDR1 LGHNA and CDR2 YSLEER. Here the CDR3 reads CANSQGLGSEQYF. DNA of the CDR3: TGCGCCAACAGCCAAGGTCTGGGGTCCGAGCAGTACTTC.